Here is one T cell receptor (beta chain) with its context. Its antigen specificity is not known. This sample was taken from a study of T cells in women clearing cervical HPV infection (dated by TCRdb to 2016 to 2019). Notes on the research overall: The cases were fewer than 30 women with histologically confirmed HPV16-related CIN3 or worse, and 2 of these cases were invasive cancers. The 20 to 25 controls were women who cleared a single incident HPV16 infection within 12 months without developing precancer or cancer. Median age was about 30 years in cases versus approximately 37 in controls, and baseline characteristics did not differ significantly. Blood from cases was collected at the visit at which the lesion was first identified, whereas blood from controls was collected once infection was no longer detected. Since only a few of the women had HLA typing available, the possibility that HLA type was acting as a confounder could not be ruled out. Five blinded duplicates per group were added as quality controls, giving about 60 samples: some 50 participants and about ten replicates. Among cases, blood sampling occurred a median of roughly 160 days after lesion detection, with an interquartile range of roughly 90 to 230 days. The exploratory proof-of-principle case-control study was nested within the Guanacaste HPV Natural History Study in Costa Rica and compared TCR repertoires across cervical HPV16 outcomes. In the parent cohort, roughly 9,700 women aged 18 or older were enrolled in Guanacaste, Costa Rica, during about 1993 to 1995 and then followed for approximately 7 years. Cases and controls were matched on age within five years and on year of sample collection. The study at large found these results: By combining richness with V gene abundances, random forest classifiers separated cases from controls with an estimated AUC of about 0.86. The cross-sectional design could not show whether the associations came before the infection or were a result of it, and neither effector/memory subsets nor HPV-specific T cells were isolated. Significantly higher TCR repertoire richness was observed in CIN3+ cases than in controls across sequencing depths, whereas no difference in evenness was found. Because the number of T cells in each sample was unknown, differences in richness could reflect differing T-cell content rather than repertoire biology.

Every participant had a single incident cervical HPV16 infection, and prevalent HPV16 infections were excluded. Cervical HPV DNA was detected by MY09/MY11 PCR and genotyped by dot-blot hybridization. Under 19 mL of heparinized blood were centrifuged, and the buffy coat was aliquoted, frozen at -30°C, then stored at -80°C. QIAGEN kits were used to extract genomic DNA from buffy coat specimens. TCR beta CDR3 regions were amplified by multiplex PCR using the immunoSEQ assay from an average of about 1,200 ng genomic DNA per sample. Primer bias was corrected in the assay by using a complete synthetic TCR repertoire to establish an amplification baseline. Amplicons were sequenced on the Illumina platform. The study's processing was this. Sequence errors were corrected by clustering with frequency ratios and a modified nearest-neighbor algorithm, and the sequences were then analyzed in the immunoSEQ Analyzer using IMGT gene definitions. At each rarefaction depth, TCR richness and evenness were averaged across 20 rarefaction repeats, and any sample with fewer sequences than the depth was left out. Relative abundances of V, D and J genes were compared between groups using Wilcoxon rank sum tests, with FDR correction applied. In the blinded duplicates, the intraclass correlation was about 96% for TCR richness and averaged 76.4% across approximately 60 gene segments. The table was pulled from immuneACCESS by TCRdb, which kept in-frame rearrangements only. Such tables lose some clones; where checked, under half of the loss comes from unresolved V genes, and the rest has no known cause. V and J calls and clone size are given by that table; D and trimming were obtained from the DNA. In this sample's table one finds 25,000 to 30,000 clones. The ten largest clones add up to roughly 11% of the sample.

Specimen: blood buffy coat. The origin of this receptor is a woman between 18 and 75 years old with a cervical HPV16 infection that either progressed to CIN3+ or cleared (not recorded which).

The CDR3 corresponds to CASSPQGQLAKNIQYF. The CDR3 bases that were read are TGTGCCAGCAGTCCTCAGGGGCAGTTAGCCAAAAACATT. This chain joins TRBV6-2 or TRBV6-3 to TRBJ2-4, with TRBD1 tentatively as D gene (6 bases match). The CDR3 goes on 3 residues after the read ends, and that part is filled in from the germline J gene. V is shortened by 5 bases, J by 0 bases, and the region joining them spans 14 bases. The germline V gene encodes CDR1 MNHEY and CDR2 SVGEGT. The CDR3, from cysteine to phenylalanine, totals 16 residues. The 39 bases shown cover part of the CDR3, and their frame starts at base 1.